The T cell receptor (beta chain) described here comes from a study of T-cell memory formation after mild COVID-19. Overall study context: In these data, TCR clusters were largely donor specific. Study-wide results and caveats: The CD4+ clones that contracted clustered mainly within CM and EM, and the CD8+ clones concentrated in EMRA. While clones contracting from day 15 to 85 were balanced between CD4 and CD8, later expanders leaned CD4+.

Trimming pared 3 bases from V and 12 bases from J, leaving 17 bases between. CDR3 length: 13 residues. This clonotype was found many times. Antigen specificity is unknown. One entry per CDR3 protein results from TCRdb running MiXCR on the 5' RACE reads. The repertoire consists of around 200,000 distinct CDR3 sequences, with around 20% occurring once and the leading ten covering around 3.9%. V is TRBV12-3 or TRBV12-4 and J is TRBJ1-2; no definite D call. Input material: PBMCs or a T cell subset sorted from them (not recorded which). The sequence was collected from a man aged 18 to 29 who had mild COVID-19 (a few samples of this study predate the infection). Cell type and time point are not known. The CDR3 sequence is CASSLGSDQIHTF. CDR3 nucleotide sequence: TGTGCCAGCAGTTTGGGATCAGACCAGATCCACACCTTC.